The TCR beta chain under discussion was sequenced for a study of shared clonotypes between healthy human individuals. Study overall: CD4 naive cells filled three plates per donor, CD4 memory three, CD8 naive two and CD8 memory one.

In the CD4+ fraction, cells were divided into CD45RA+ naive and CD45RA-negative memory subsets. TCRdb's copy holds only in-frame clones and misses some; the assay was immunoSEQ multiplex PCR. The top ten hold 0.13% of the sample, which has roughly 2.4 million clones, almost 96% seen once. Regarding this clone: The same CDR3 also results from other DNA sequences found in this sample.

The sequence derives from a man aged 18 to 29 in good health. Sequenced material: naive CD4+ T cells sorted from blood. Subset of the sample: CD45RA+ positively selected.

The CDR3 region is CASSPGPLGETQYF. The CDR3 DNA sequence: TGCGCCAGCAGCCCCGGACCCCTCGGGGAGACCCAGTACTTC. The chain couples TRBV5-1 to TRBJ2-5; D is undetermined. Looked up from germline, CDR1 is SGHRS and CDR2 is YFSETQ. The CDR3 has 14 residues. V lost 4 bases to trimming and J lost 5 bases, with 15 bases between them.